This T cell receptor beta chain was profiled in a study of radiation and T cells in renal cell carcinoma (dated by TCRdb to the early 2020s). At the level of the whole study: Samples came from a clinical trial, in which primary renal cell carcinomas received 15 Gy stereotactic body radiation therapy followed by nephrectomy 4 weeks later. Across all 50 or so samples, 4,000,000 or so unique CDR3 nucleotide sequences, encoding roughly 2,600,000 unique CDR3 amino acid sequences, were identified. TCR beta sequencing covered roughly 53 samples in total, comprising approximately 26 tumors and 27 peripheral blood samples.

The sample's time point label, in plain terms: blood 2 weeks post-SBRT. Sample treatment or condition, as interpreted from the label and publication: 15 Gy SBRT to primary tumor, nephrectomy 4 weeks later. To follow tumor-enriched clonotypes, peripheral blood was collected serially from radiation-treated patients at baseline and again at 2 weeks and 4 weeks after SBRT. Every patient's renal cell carcinoma showed clear cell pathology. The QIAamp DNA Blood Mini Kit (Qiagen) was used to prepare genomic DNA for TCR sequencing. The analyses included just those samples that passed every quality control check. As for this clone: There is no known antigen for this receptor. One base away there is no much larger clone; base qualities are not given.

The research as a whole found: Changes in the blood repertoire were not tracked past 4 weeks after treatment. In blood, the top tumor clonotypes increased from baseline to 2 weeks after radiation and then shrank by 4 weeks, which suggests a temporary expansion of tumor-resident clones. Effects of radiation dose or scheduling on the TCR repertoire could not be addressed with the single-armed trial design. Because pretreatment tumor biopsies were not available, the study could not determine whether clonotypes were already present within the tumor at baseline.

The immunoSEQ kit was used, according to the manufacturer's recommendations, to generate TCR beta libraries from genomic DNA. To prepare the libraries, a first multiplex PCR with proprietary primers was run, followed by a second PCR that added unique barcodes, and a bead cleanup was done after each round. Each sample batch included a kit-provided positive control reaction and a negative control reaction. The final libraries underwent checking on an Agilent 4200 TapeStation D1000 ScreenTape, volumetric pooling, and quantification by qPCR. Sequencing was performed on an Illumina NextSeq500 using a MidOutput 150-cycle cartridge, with 156 Read1 cycles, 15 Index1 cycles, and the kit custom primers. The pooled library was loaded at roughly 1 pM with around 20% PhiX control spiked in. The published analysis was carried out like this. The vendor-processed data were analyzed in R, and a clonotype was defined as all T cells that share the same CDR3 nucleotide sequence. For clone abundance analyses, frequencies were normalized to the 10,000 most abundant clones per sample. Public T cell clones, which averaged fewer than five per sample, were removed prior to analysis. An abundance difference of at least 32-fold between compartments was the criterion for calling clonotypes tumor-enriched or baseline blood-enriched. Clonotypes expanded or contracted between blood time points were identified with a beta-binomial differential abundance model. The Baroni-Urbani and Buser coefficient was used to measure tumor-blood repertoire similarity, and groups were compared with two-tailed Wilcoxon tests in R. Drawn from immuneACCESS, this table holds only the in-frame rearrangements with V and J called that TCRdb kept. Clones are partly lost; checked studies trace under half to an unresolved V gene and leave the rest unexplained. V, J and clone size derive from that table, while D and trimming were established from the DNA sequence. The sample records roughly 150,000 clones, about 87% of which are singletons. Together, the top ten hold approximately 12% of the sample.

The receptor was derived from a woman between 50 and 59 years old with renal cell carcinoma. Specimen: blood, collected from a patient whose treatment included radiotherapy and nephrectomy.

At the DNA level, the sequence is TGTGCTAGTGGTCCAGGGACACGACTTTGGGCGGATACGCAGTATTTT. Protein translation: CASGPGTRLWADTQYF. The rearrangement joined TRBV12-5 to TRBJ2-3; the D gene is possibly TRBD1, with 6 bases matching. Deletion took 5 bases off V and 6 bases off J, with a span of 21 bases between the germline ends. The CDR3, from cysteine to phenylalanine, totals 16 residues. The DNA shown is the 48-base CDR3, in frame from base 1. The germline V gene specifies LGHNT as CDR1 and FRNRAP as CDR2.